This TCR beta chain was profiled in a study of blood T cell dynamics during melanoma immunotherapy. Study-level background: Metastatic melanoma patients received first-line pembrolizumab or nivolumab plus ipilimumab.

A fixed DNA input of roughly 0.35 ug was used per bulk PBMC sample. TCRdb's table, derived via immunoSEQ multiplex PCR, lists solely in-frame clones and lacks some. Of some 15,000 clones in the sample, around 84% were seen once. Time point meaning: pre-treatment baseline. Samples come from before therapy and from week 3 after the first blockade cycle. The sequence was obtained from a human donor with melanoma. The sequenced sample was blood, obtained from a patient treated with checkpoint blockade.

The CDR3, as DNA: TGTGCCAGCAGCGTAGGTGGGGGTTCAGATACGCAGTATTTT. Protein product: CASSVGGGSDTQYF. This chain connects TRBV9 to TRBJ2-3; possibly TRBD1 or TRBD2 for D (5 bases each). This CDR3 is built from 14 residues. Germline V gene data show CDR1 as SGDLS and CDR2 as YYNGEE. V dropped 0 bases and J dropped 4 bases, with 9 bases sitting between them.